One sample yielded the 16 T cell receptor beta chains listed below, sequenced in a study of OX40 agonist ivuxolimab in advanced cancers. Libraries were prepared by immunoSEQ multiplex PCR; TCRdb keeps only in-frame clonotypes and omits some of them. The sample shows 60,000 to 70,000 clones, roughly four fifths of them seen only once. This sample comprised CD4+ or CD8+ T cells sorted from blood, obtained in a trial of the OX40 agonist ivuxolimab. Receptors originate from an adult with an advanced solid tumor such as melanoma, head and neck, liver or kidney cancer.

The table lists this clone with a few counts. V usage is TRBV14 and J usage is TRBJ1-3; TRBD1 aligns across 12 bases. V was clipped by 8 bases and J by 4 bases; unmatched bases: 9. The CDR3 contains 16 residues. CDR1 SGHDN and CDR2 FVKESK come from the germline V gene. For the CDR3, the DNA is TGTGCCAGCGGGGACCGGGACAGGGGGCTCGGAAACACCATATATTTT. It is translated as CASGDRDRGLGNTIYF.

The gene calls are TRBV4-3 and TRBJ2-3; D ambiguous. CDR1 is LGHNA, CDR2 YSLEER, per germline. CDR3 length: 14 residues. Trimming removed 0 bases from V and 2 bases from J, with 6 bases in between. The CDR3 protein is CASSQETYTDTQYF. The CDR3 DNA follows: TGCGCCAGCAGCCAAGAGACCTACACAGATACGCAGTATTTT.

The J gene is TRBJ2-7, the V gene TRBV10-3; D is perhaps TRBD1 (5 bases). Trimming removed 4 bases from V and 3 bases from J, with 13 bases in between. This CDR3 is 14 amino acids long. Germline-derived CDR1 and CDR2 are ENHRY and SYGVKD. The CDR3 DNA follows: TGTGCCATCAGTGCTCCACCCAGGGTCTACGAGCAGTACTTC. The encoded protein is CAISAPPRVYEQYF.

The chain recombines TRBV28 with TRBJ2-1; 10 bases agree with TRBD1. This CDR3 has 14 residues. The junction had 7 bases not matched to a gene; V was cut back by 7 bases and J by 7 bases. CDR1 and CDR2 (germline): MDHEN, SYDVKM. CDR3 residues: CASIRDRGQNEQFF. In DNA form, the CDR3 reads TGTGCCAGCATCCGGGACAGGGGTCAAAATGAGCAGTTCTTC.

The chain joins TRBV5-1 to TRBJ2-5; 7 nucleotides align to TRBD1. CDR3 length: 15 residues. Germline V gene sequence: CDR1 SGHRS, CDR2 YFSETQ. With 2 bases clipped from V and 3 bases from J, the junction kept 7 bases outside the gene matches. CDR3 nucleotides: TGCGCCAGCAGCTTAGGGACAGCCCAAGAAGAGACCCAGTACTTC. As protein: CASSLGTAQEETQYF.

The genes are TRBV28 and TRBJ1-2; D may be TRBD1 (5 bases). Germline CDR1 is MDHEN and CDR2 is SYDVKM. V was cut by 2 bases and J by 4 bases, with 8 bases left in between. CDR3 length equals 13 residues. The CDR3 DNA sequence: TGTGCCAGCAGTTTAACAGGCTCCTATGGCTACACCTTC. Protein: CASSLTGSYGYTF.

The rearrangement uses TRBV28 and TRBJ1-6, with 7 bases identical to TRBD1. The junction had 9 bases not matched to a gene; V was cut back by 2 bases and J by 14 bases. The CDR3 sequence is 14 residues long. The germline CDR1 and CDR2 sequences are MDHEN and SYDVKM. The CDR3 DNA follows: TGTGCCAGCAGTTTAGACAGGGTGGGTGTGGCCCTCCACTTT. It translates to CASSLDRVGVALHF.

A single count supports this clone. The chain uses TRBV6-5 and TRBJ2-1; 7 bases are a match to TRBD2. The CDR3 extends over 15 amino acids. V was clipped by 7 bases and J by 3 bases; unmatched bases: 9. CDR1 MNHEY and CDR2 SVGAGI come from the germline V gene. The CDR3 bases are TGTGCCAGCACCCCTGGGGGGGAGGTCTACAATGAGCAGTTCTTC. The encoded protein is CASTPGGEVYNEQFF.

J is TRBJ2-7 and V is TRBV7-9, with a weak D call TRBD2 (5 bases). Deletions cut 2 bases from V and 1 base from J, with 6 bases between. The length of the CDR3 is 13 residues. Germline V gene data show CDR1 as SEHNR and CDR2 as FQNEAQ (reference sequence). The CDR3: CASSLRGSYEQYV. For the CDR3, the DNA is TGTGCCAGCAGCTTACGAGGGTCCTACGAGCAGTACGTC.

The genes are TRBV21-1 and TRBJ2-2; TRBD2 is the table's D call and was not checked against the DNA. TRBV21-1 is flagged as a pseudogene. This CDR3 is 19 amino acids long. The DNA of the CDR3 is TGTGCCAGCAGCTGTAGATGGACTAGCGGGGTCGCGAACACCGGGGAGCTGTTTTTT. As protein: CASSCRWTSGVANTGELFF.

This clone appeared once. The V and J genes are TRBV7-9 and TRBJ1-1, with D unclear. The V gene's germline CDR1 is SEHNR and CDR2 FQNEAQ (reference sequence). V was trimmed by 3 bases and J by 0 bases, leaving 14 bases between them. This CDR3 is 16 amino acids long. The CDR3 sequence: CASSLEDLPMNTEAFF. The CDR3 DNA reads as TGTGCCAGCAGCTTGGAAGATCTTCCAATGAACACTGAAGCTTTCTTT.

Only a few counts were recorded for this clone. The chain is built from TRBV5-1 and TRBJ2-7; D call uncertain. Germline assignment: CDR1 SGHRS and CDR2 YFSETQ. The CDR3 spans 15 residues. V lost 3 bases and J 2 bases, leaving 15 bases between the germline ends. The CDR3 here is CASSWPPSRTYEQYF. For the CDR3, the DNA is TGCGCCAGCAGCTGGCCCCCGTCCCGAACCTACGAGCAGTACTTC.

The CDR3 region has the DNA TGCGCCAGCAGCCAAGCGGAGACAGGGCAGGCAGATACGCAGTATTTT. It is translated as CASSQAETGQADTQYF. The chain couples TRBV4-1 to TRBJ2-3; 7 bases are a match to TRBD1. V was clipped by 1 base and J by 4 bases; unmatched bases: 8. CDR3 length equals 16 residues. From germline, CDR1 is MGHRA and CDR2 YSYEKL.

V is TRBV18 and J is TRBJ1-1, with 7 bases fitting TRBD1. V was clipped by 1 base and J by 1 base; unmatched bases: 6. Looked up from germline, CDR1 is KGHSH and CDR2 is LQKENI. CDR3 length equals 16 residues. The DNA of the CDR3 is TGTGCCAGCTCACCACAAGGACAGGCCACGAACACTGAAGCTTTCTTT. The encoded protein is CASSPQGQATNTEAFF.

The genes are TRBV7-9 and TRBJ2-3; D call uncertain. The CDR3 runs 12 residues. CDR1 SEHNR and CDR2 FQNEAQ come from the germline V gene (reference sequence). Trimming cost V 5 bases and J 4 bases, with 7 bases left between them. CDR3: CASSPLSDTQYF. DNA of the CDR3: TGTGCCAGCAGCCCTTTGTCAGATACGCAGTATTTT.

J is TRBJ1-1 and V is TRBV30; unclear D gene. The CDR3 spans 13 residues. Germline V gene data show CDR1 as GTSNPN and CDR2 as SVGIG (reference sequence). V was clipped by 1 base and J by 5 bases, with 11 bases between them. Here the CDR3 reads CAWSARASTEAFF. As DNA, the CDR3 is TGTGCCTGGAGTGCTAGGGCCTCAACTGAAGCTTTCTTT.